This T cell receptor (beta chain) was obtained from a study of T cells after yellow fever vaccination. Study-wide context: Preparation of fractions with low cell numbers was performed using SMART-Seq v4 Ultra Low Input. Study-level findings and limits: The CD4 and CD8 compartments had a small share of their clonotypes in common. FACS-sorted repertoires could contain abundant clonotypes contaminating from the bulk population. Once the booster was given, most primary-vaccination clones reappeared, at roughly 96% for CD4 and more than 85% for CD8.

TCRdb independently ran MiXCR on the 5' RACE reads; one entry per CDR3 protein. This sample has hundreds of thousands of distinct CDR3 sequences, with approximately 10% found just once. The CDR3 contains 15 residues. Germline CDR1 is SEHNR and CDR2 is FQNEAQ (reference sequence). Deletions cut 4 bases from V and 1 base from J, with 11 bases between. This clonotype has a handful of counts. The antigen remains unidentified. The J gene is TRBJ1-3, the V gene TRBV7-9; no firm D call. This receptor was identified in a man between 18 and 29 years old who received the YFV17D yellow fever vaccine. The sequences come from PBMCs, collected on the day of the first yellow fever vaccination. CDR3 residues: CASSSLLNSGNTIYF. The CDR3, as DNA: TGTGCCAGCAGCTCCTTATTGAATTCTGGAAACACCATATATTTT. Based on the CDR3 plus reference TRBV7-9 and TRBJ1-3, the full variable domain is DTGVSQNPRHKITKRGQNVTFRCDPISEHNRLYWYRQTLGQGPEFLTYFQNEAQLEKSRLLSDRFSAERPKGSFSTLEIQRTEQGDSAMYLCASSSLLNSGNTIYFGEGSWLTVV.